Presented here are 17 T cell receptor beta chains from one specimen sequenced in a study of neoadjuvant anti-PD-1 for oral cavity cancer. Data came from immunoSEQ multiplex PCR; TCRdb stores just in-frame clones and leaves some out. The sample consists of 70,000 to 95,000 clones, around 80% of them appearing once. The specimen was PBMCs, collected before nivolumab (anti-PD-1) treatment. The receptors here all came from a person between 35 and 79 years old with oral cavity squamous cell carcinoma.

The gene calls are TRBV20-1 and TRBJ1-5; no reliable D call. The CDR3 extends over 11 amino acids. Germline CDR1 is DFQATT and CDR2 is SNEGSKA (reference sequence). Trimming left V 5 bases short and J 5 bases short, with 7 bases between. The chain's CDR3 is CSASNDQPQHF. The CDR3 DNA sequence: TGCAGTGCTTCGAACGATCAGCCCCAGCATTTT.

The CDR3 DNA is TGTGCCAGCAGCTCCCCCGGGCGTTCGGCCGACTATGGCTACACCTTC. Residues: CASSSPGRSADYGYTF. The chain is built from TRBV7-9 and TRBJ1-2; D is undetermined. Trimming removed 4 bases from V and 3 bases from J, with 18 bases in between. The CDR3 length is 16 residues. CDR1 is SEHNR, CDR2 FQNEAQ, per germline (reference sequence).

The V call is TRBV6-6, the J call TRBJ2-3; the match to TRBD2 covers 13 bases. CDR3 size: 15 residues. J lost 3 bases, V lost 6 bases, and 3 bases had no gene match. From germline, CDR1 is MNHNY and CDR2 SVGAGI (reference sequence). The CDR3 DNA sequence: TGTGCCAGCAGCATACTAGCGGGAGGGACAGATACGCAGTATTTT. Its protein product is CASSILAGGTDTQYF.

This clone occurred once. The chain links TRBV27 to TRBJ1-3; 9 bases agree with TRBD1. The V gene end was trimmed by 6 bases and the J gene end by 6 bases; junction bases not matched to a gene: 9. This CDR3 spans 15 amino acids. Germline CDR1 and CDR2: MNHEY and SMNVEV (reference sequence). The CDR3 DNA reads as TGTGCCAGCAGGCCTGCCCGGACAGGGGTAAACACCATATATTTT. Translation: CASRPARTGVNTIYF.

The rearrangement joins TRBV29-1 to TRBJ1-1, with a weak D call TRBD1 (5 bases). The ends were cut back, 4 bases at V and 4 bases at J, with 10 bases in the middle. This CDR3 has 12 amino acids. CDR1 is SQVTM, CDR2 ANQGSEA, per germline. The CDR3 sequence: CSVAGSGTEAFF. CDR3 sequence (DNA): TGCAGCGTTGCAGGGTCGGGCACTGAAGCTTTCTTT.

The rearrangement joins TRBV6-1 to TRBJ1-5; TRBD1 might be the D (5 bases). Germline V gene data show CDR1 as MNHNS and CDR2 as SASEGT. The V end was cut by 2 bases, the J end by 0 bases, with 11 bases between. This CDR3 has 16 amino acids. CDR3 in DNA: TGTGCCAGCAGTGAATCCAGGACACTTAGCAATCAGCCCCAGCATTTT. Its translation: CASSESRTLSNQPQHF.

This CDR3 is CASSDLKRGDTGELFF. CDR3 DNA sequence: TGCGCCAGCAGTGATTTGAAGCGGGGGGACACCGGGGAGCTGTTTTTT. V usage is TRBV10-1 and J usage is TRBJ2-2; 9 nucleotides match TRBD2. This CDR3 spans 16 amino acids. CDR1 WNHNN and CDR2 SYGVQD come from the germline V gene (reference sequence). The V segment lost 3 bases and the J segment 3 bases; nucleotides outside the gene matches: 5.

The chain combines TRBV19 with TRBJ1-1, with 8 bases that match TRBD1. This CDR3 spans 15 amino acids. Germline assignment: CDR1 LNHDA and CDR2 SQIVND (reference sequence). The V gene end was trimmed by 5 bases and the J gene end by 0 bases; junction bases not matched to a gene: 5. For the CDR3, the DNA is TGTGCCAGTAGTCCGAGGACAGGGATGAACACTGAAGCTTTCTTT. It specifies CASSPRTGMNTEAFF.

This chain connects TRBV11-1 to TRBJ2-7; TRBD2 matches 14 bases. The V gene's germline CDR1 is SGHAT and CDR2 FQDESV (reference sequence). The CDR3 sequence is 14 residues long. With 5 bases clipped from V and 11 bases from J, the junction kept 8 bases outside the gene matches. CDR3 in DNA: TGTGCCAGCAGCGGCCCGGGACTAGCGGGAGTCAAGTACTTC. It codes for CASSGPGLAGVKYF.

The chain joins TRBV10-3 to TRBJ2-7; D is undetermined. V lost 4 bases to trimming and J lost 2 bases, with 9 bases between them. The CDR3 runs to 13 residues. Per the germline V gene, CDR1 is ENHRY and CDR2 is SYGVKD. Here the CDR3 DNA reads TGTGCCATCAGTGCCACAGAACCCTACGAGCAGTACTTC. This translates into CAISATEPYEQYF.

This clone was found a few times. CDR3 nucleotides: TGTGCCAGCAGCCCGACTATAGTGGGGGGCTACACCTTC. Translating it yields CASSPTIVGGYTF. The chain carries TRBV27 and TRBJ1-2; D is ambiguous. CDR3 length: 13 amino acids. The V end was cut by 6 bases, the J end by 8 bases, with 16 bases between. CDR1 is MNHEY and CDR2 is SMNVEV in the germline V gene (reference sequence).

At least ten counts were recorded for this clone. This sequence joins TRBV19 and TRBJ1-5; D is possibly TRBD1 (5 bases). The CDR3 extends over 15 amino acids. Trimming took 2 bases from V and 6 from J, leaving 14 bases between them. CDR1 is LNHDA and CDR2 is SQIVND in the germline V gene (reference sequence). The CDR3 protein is CASSIWDAEGQPQHF. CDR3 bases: TGTGCCAGTAGTATATGGGACGCGGAGGGTCAGCCCCAGCATTTT.

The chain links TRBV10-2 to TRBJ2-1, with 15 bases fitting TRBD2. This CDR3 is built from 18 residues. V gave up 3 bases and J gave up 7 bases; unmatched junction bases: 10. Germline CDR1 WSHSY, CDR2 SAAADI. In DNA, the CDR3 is TGCGCCAGCAGTGACTCCGGACTAGCGGGAGGGCCTAGGAATGAGCAGTTCTTC. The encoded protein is CASSDSGLAGGPRNEQFF.

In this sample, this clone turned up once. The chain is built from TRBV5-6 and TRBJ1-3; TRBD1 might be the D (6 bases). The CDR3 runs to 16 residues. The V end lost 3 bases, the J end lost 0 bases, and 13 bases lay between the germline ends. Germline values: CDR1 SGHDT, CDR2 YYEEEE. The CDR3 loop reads CASSWAGVSSGNTIYF. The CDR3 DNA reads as TGTGCCAGCAGCTGGGCAGGGGTAAGCTCTGGAAACACCATATATTTT.

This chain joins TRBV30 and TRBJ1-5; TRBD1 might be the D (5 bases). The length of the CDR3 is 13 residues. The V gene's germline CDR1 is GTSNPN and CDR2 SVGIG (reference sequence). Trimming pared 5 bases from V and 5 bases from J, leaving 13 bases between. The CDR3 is CAWSFREDQPQHF. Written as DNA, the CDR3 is TGTGCCTGGTCGTTCAGGGAAGATCAGCCCCAGCATTTT.

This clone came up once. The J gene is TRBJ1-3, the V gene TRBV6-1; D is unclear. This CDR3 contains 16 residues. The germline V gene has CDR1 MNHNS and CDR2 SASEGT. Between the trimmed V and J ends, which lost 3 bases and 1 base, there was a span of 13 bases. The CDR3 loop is CASSEQGNGSGNTIYF. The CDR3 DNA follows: TGTGCCAGCAGTGAGCAAGGGAATGGGTCTGGAAACACCATATATTTT.

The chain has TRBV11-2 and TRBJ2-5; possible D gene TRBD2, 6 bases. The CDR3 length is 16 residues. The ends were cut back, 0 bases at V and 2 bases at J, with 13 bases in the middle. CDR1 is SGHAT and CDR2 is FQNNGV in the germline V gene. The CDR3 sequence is CASSLEPGGLQETQYF. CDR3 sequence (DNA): TGTGCCAGCAGCTTAGAGCCCGGGGGTCTGCAAGAGACCCAGTACTTC.